These T cell receptor beta chains were read from a single sample in a study of T cell responses to AZD1222 COVID-19 vaccine. The method was immunoSEQ multiplex PCR; TCRdb's version includes in-frame clones alone and lacks a portion of them. The profile shows under 100,000 clones, 80% to 90% of them singletons. The material was peripheral blood, obtained on day 0 of AZD1222 vaccination. The receptors were gathered from an adult in good health. CDR3s include the opening cysteine and the closing phenylalanine or tryptophan. Fields, in order: J gene, D gene, V gene, clone size, CDR3 DNA, CDR3 protein. The D gene is left open where the match is weak. Clone size is given for some rows only: seen once, a few or many times, or a class if the clone is expanded.

TRBJ2-2,-,TRBV3-1/TRBV3-2,few,TGTGCCAGCAGCCAATCGGCCGGGGAGCTGTTTTTT,CASSQSAGELFF
TRBJ1-4,-,TRBV27,-,TGTGCCAGCAGTTCCGCCGGGACTAATGAAAAACTGTTTTTT,CASSSAGTNEKLFF
TRBJ2-2,-,TRBV7-2,-,TGTGCCAGCAGCCAGAGGGCGGAAGGGGAGCTGTTTTTT,CASSQRAEGELFF
TRBJ1-4,-,TRBV11-3,-,TGTGCCAGCAGCTTAAATAGGGTATCAACTAATGAAAAACTGTTTTTT,CASSLNRVSTNEKLFF
TRBJ1-3,-,TRBV5-1,-,TGCGCCAGCAGCTTCTCTGGGGATATGGACACCATATATTTT,CASSFSGDMDTIYF
TRBJ2-7,TRBD1,TRBV7-9,-,TGTGCCAGCAGCACTTCCGGGACAGGGACCTACGAGCAGTACTTC,CASSTSGTGTYEQYF
TRBJ1-4,-,TRBV5-6,-,TGTGCCAGCAACTTATTGCAGGCAACTAATGAAAAACTGTTTTTT,CASNLLQATNEKLFF
TRBJ1-1,-,TRBV29-1,-,TGCAGCGTTACAGATGGGGGGAACACTGAAGCTTTCTTT,CSVTDGGNTEAFF
TRBJ2-1,TRBD1,TRBV28,-,TGTGCCAGCAAGGGGCCTCTAGGACCGGGACAGGGTCGGTTCTTC,CASKGPLGPGQGRFF
TRBJ2-1,TRBD2,TRBV27,-,TGTGCCAGCACCAAAGTCCCCTCTAGCGGGAGCTCCCATGAGCAGTTCTTC,CASTKVPSSGSSHEQFF
TRBJ1-2,TRBD1,TRBV24-1,-,TGTGCCACCAGTGACCCGGGACAGGTCCATGGCTACACCTTC,CATSDPGQVHGYTF
TRBJ2-7,-,TRBV19,-,TGTGCCAGTAGTACAACCAGCTCCTACGAGCAGTACTTC,CASSTTSSYEQYF
TRBJ2-3,-,TRBV15,-,TGTGCCACCAGCAGAGAACTAGGCAGCACAGATACGCAGTATTTT,CATSRELGSTDTQYF
TRBJ2-1,-,TRBV24-1,-,TGTGCCACCAGGGGGACTGGCGGCAATGAGCAGTTCTTC,CATRGTGGNEQFF
TRBJ2-3,-,TRBV19,-,TGTGCCAGTAGCTTGACAGGAGATACGCAGTATTTT,CASSLTGDTQYF
TRBJ2-7,TRBD2,TRBV14,-,TGTGCCAGCAGCCAAGCAGCTAGCGGGAGCTACGAGCAGTACTTC,CASSQAASGSYEQYF
TRBJ1-4,TRBD1,TRBV10-3,-,TGTGCCATCAGTGAAGGTGGGACAGCCAATGAAAAACTGTTTTTT,CAISEGGTANEKLFF
TRBJ2-5,TRBD2,TRBV5-1,once,TGCGCCAGCAGCTTAGGGACTAGCGGGAGAGAGACCCAGTACTTC,CASSLGTSGRETQYF
TRBJ2-7,TRBD1,TRBV25-1,-,TGTGCCAGCAGTGTAACAGGGGGCACTAGATACGAGCAGTACTTC,CASSVTGGTRYEQYF